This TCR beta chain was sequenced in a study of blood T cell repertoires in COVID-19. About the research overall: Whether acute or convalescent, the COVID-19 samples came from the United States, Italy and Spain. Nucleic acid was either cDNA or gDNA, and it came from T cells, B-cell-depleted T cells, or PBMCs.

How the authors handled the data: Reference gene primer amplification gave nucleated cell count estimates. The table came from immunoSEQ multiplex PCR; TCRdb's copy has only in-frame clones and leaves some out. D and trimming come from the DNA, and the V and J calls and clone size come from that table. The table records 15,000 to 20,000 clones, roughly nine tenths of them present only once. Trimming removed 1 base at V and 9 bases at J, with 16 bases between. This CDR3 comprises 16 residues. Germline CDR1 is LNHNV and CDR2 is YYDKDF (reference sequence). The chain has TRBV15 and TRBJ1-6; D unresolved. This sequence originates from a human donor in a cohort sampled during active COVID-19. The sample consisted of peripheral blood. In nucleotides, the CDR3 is TGTGCCACCAGCAGAGGTGCGGAATTACGGGGTTCACCCCTCCACTTT. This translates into CATSRGAELRGSPLHF.